This T cell receptor (beta chain) was sequenced during a study of blood T cell repertoires in COVID-19. Study-level information: Samples representing acute and convalescent COVID-19 were sourced from the United States, Italy and Spain. Sources were T cells, B-cell-depleted T cells, or PBMCs; the material itself was cDNA or gDNA.

Authors' analysis steps: For nucleated cells, counts were estimated from reference gene primer amplification. Assay: immunoSEQ multiplex PCR; the TCRdb copy retains only in-frame clones and omits some. V and J calls plus clone size are reproduced from that table; the DNA served to infer D and trimming. This table has fewer than 200,000 clones, around nine tenths appearing once. This clone is a singleton in its sample. The same CDR3 also results from other DNA sequences found in this sample. Input material: peripheral blood. This sequence was found in a man aged 55 to 70 with active or convalescent COVID-19.

The DNA for the CDR3 is TGTGCCAGCAGCCTGGGACAACACTATGGCTACACCTTC. The encoded protein is CASSLGQHYGYTF. The chain joins TRBV5-8 to TRBJ1-2; the D gene is possibly TRBD1 (6 bases). V was trimmed by 4 bases and J by 3 bases, leaving 10 bases between them. The CDR3 length is 13 residues. CDR1 and CDR2 from the germline V gene are SGHTS and YDEGEE. Looking up the rest from reference TRBV5-8 and TRBJ1-2 gives the full variable domain: EAGVTQSPTHLIKTRGQQATLRCSPISGHTSVYWYQQALGLGLQFLLWYDEGEERNRGNFPPRFSGRQFPNYSSELNVNALELEDSALYLCASSLGQHYGYTFGSGTRLTVV.